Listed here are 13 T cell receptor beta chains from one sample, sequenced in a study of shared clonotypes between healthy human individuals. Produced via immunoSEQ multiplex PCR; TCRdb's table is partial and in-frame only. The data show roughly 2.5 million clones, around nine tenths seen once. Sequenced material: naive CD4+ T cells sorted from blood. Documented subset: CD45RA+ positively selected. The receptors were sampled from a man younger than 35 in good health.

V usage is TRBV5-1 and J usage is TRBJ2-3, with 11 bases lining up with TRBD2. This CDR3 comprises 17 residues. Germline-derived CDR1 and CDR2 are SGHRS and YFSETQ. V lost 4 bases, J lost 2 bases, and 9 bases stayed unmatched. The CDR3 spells CASSGVAGGPVTDTQYF. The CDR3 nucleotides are TGCGCCAGCAGCGGGGTAGCGGGAGGGCCAGTCACAGATACGCAGTATTTT. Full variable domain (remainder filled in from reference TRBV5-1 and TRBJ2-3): KAGVTQTPRYLIKTRGQQVTLSCSPISGHRSVSWYQQTPGQGLQFLFEYFSETQRNKGNFPGRFSGRQFSNSRSEMNVSTLELGDSALYLCASSGVAGGPVTDTQYFGPGTRLTVL.

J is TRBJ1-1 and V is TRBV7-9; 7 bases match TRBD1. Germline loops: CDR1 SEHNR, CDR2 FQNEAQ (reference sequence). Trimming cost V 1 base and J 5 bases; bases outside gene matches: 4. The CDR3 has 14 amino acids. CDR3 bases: TGTGCCAGCAGCTTAGGGGACAGCAGAACTGAAGCTTTCTTT. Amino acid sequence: CASSLGDSRTEAFF.

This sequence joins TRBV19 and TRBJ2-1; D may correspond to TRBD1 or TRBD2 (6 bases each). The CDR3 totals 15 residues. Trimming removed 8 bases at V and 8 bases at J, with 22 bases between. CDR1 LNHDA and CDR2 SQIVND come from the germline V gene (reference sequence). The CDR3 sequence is CASQGKEKGGHEQFF. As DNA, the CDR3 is TGTGCCAGTCAGGGTAAGGAGAAGGGGGGACATGAGCAGTTCTTC.

The CDR3 region is CSGGGGLNTEAFF. CDR3 coding DNA: TGCAGCGGCGGTGGGGGATTGAACACTGAAGCTTTCTTT. V usage is TRBV29-1 and J usage is TRBJ1-1, with a possible D match to TRBD1 (5 bases). V lost 7 bases, J lost 0 bases, and 12 bases lay in between. The germline CDR1 and CDR2 sequences are SQVTM and ANQGSEA. The CDR3 is made up of 13 amino acids. Based on the CDR3 plus reference TRBV29-1 and TRBJ1-1, the full variable domain is SAVISQKPSRDICQRGTSLTIQCQVDSQVTMMFWYRQQPGQSLTLIATANQGSEATYESGFVIDKFPISRPNLTFSTLTVSNMSPEDSSIYLCSGGGGLNTEAFFGQGTRLTVV.

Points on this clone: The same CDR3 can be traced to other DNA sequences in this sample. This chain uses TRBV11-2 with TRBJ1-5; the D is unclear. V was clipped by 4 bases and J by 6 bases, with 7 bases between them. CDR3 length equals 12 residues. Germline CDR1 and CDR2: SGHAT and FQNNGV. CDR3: CASSSGVQPQHF. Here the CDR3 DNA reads TGTGCCAGCAGCTCCGGAGTTCAGCCCCAGCATTTT.

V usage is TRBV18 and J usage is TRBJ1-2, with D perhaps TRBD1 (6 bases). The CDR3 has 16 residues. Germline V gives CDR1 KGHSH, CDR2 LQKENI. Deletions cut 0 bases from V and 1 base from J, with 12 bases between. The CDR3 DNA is TGTGCCAGCTCACCACCGGGACAACCTCTTAACTATGGCTACACCTTC. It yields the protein CASSPPGQPLNYGYTF.

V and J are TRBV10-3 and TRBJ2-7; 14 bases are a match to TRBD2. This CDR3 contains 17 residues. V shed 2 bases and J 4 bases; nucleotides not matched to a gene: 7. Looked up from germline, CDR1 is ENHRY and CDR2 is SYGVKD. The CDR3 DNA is TGTGCCATCAGTGAGCCCGGACTAGCGGGAGGTAAATACGAGCAGTACTTC. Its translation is CAISEPGLAGGKYEQYF.

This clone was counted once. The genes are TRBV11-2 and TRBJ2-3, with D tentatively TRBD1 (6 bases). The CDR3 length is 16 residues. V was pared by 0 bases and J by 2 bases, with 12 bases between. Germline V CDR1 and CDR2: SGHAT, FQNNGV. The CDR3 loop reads CASSLEGRGHTDTQYF. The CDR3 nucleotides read TGTGCCAGCAGCTTAGAGGGCAGGGGACACACAGATACGCAGTATTTT.

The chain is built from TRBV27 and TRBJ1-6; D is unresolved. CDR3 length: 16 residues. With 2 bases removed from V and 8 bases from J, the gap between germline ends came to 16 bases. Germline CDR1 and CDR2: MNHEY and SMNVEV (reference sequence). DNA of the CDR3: TGTGCCAGCAGTTTACTAGGCCGCTCAAGTCATTCACCCCTCCACTTT. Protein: CASSLLGRSSHSPLHF.

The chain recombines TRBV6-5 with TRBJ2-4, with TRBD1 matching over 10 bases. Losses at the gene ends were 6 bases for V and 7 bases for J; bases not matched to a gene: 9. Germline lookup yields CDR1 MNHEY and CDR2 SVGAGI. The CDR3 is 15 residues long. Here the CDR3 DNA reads TGTGCCAGCAGCCCCGACAGGGGGCGTTGGAACATTCAGTACTTC. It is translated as CASSPDRGRWNIQYF.

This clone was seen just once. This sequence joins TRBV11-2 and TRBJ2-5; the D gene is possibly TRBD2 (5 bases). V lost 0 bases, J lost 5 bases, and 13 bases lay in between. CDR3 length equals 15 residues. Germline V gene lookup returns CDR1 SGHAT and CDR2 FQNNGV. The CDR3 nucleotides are TGTGCCAGCAGCTTAGAAGGGCTAGCCTCGGAGACCCAGTACTTC. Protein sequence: CASSLEGLASETQYF.

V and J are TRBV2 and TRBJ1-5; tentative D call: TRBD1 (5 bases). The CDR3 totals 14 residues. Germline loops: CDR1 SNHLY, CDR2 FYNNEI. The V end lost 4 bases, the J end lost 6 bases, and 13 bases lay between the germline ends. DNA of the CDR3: TGTGCCAGCAGTGGGACTGCCGGGGGTCAGCCCCAGCATTTT. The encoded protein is CASSGTAGGQPQHF.

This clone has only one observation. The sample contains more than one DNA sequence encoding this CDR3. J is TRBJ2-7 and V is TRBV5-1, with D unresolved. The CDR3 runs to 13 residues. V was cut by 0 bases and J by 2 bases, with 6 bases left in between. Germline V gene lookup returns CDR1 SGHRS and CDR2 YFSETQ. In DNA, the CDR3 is TGCGCCAGCAGCTTGGCGGCACCCTACGAGCAGTACTTC. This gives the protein CASSLAAPYEQYF.